The subject of this entry is one TCR beta chain. Its antigen is as yet unknown. The sample originates from a study of T cell responses to AZD1222 COVID-19 vaccine. Broader study findings: In the spike-specific TCR repertoire, nearly half reportedly target unmutated variant regions. It was only a handful of AZD1222 recipients who were seropositive at baseline. White British donors predominated, females outnumbered males, and clonal diversity was possibly underestimated.

Clones were sequenced by immunoSEQ multiplex PCR, and TCRdb holds only the in-frame ones, with some missing. Counted here are 100,000 or so clones, roughly 87% occurring once; the ten biggest clones make up 44%. The J segment lost 3 bases and the V segment lost 5 bases, leaving 9 bases of the junction unmatched. The CDR3 runs 16 residues. Germline V gene data show CDR1 as LNHDA and CDR2 as SQIVND (reference sequence). The input for sequencing was peripheral blood, taken 28 days after the second AZD1222 dose. The chain joins TRBV19 to TRBJ1-2, with 10 bases that match TRBD1. This TCR came from an adult who received the AZD1222 COVID-19 vaccine. The CDR3 coding sequence is TGTGCCAGTAGTTTACACCCCGGACAGGGGGACTATGGCTACACCTTC. Its translation is CASSLHPGQGDYGYTF.